The entry below gives a single TCR beta chain sequence along with its context. Clones were sequenced by immunoSEQ multiplex PCR, and TCRdb holds only the in-frame ones, with some missing. The sample contains 200,000 to 250,000 clones, 70% to 90% of which appear only once. V dropped 4 bases and J dropped 5; count of bases not matched to a gene: 5. The CDR3 contains 15 residues. Looked up from germline, CDR1 is SGHRS and CDR2 is YFSETQ. This specimen belongs to a study of blood T cell repertoires in COVID-19. About the research overall: In each case, the material was cDNA or gDNA derived from T cells, B-cell-depleted T cells, or PBMCs.

The clonotype was recovered from a man between 35 and 55 years old with acute or convalescent COVID-19. Source material: peripheral blood. The chain carries TRBV5-1 and TRBJ1-5; TRBD1 matches 11 bases. CDR3 loop: CASSAGQGAHQPQHF. As DNA, the CDR3 is TGCGCCAGCAGCGCCGGACAGGGGGCGCATCAGCCCCAGCATTTT.